The 8 T cell receptor beta chains listed next were all sequenced from one sample in a study of shared clonotypes between healthy human individuals. The table came from immunoSEQ multiplex PCR; TCRdb's copy has only in-frame clones and leaves some out. Of some 1.5 million clones detected, around 98% appear once; the ten largest clones hold roughly 0.45%. The sequencing input was naive CD4+ T cells sorted from blood. Subset described: CD45RA+ positively selected. The receptors come from a young man in good health.

The chain is built from TRBV9 and TRBJ2-3; D could derive from TRBD1 or TRBD2 (6 bases each). Germline V gives CDR1 SGDLS, CDR2 YYNGEE. Deletions cut 5 bases from V and 3 bases from J, with 13 bases between. CDR3 length: 14 residues. As DNA, the CDR3 is TGTGCCAGCAGTGCGGGACAAGCTACAGATACGCAGTATTTT. It yields the protein CASSAGQATDTQYF. Filled out from reference TRBV9 and TRBJ2-3, the complete variable domain reads DSGVTQTPKHLITATGQRVTLRCSPRSGDLSVYWYQQSLDQGLQFLIQYYNGEERAKGNILERFSAQQFPDLHSELNLSSLELGDSALYFCASSAGQATDTQYFGPGTRLTVL.

Only one count was recorded for this clone. The chain employs TRBV18 and TRBJ2-2; D perhaps matches TRBD1 (6 bases). The germline CDR1 and CDR2 sequences are KGHSH and LQKENI. This CDR3 is built from 16 residues. V was cut by 9 bases and J by 1 base, with 18 bases left in between. The CDR3 loop reads CASSGPGALNTGELFF. DNA of the CDR3: TGTGCCAGTTCGGGGCCAGGGGCGTTGAACACCGGGGAGCTGTTTTTT.

CDR3 loop: CSADSGETQYF. CDR3 sequence (DNA): TGCAGTGCCGATAGCGGGGAGACCCAGTACTTC. The J gene is TRBJ2-5, the V gene TRBV20-1; 7 nucleotides agree with TRBD2. Unmatched junction bases numbered 3, after V lost 6 bases and J lost 5 bases. This CDR3 is 11 amino acids long. Germline-derived CDR1 and CDR2 are DFQATT and SNEGSKA (reference sequence).

This chain links TRBV7-6 with TRBJ2-1, with 8 bases matching TRBD1. Trimming took 5 bases from V and 9 from J; bases not matched to a gene: 12. This CDR3 comprises 15 residues. Germline-derived CDR1 and CDR2 are SGHVS and FNYEAQ. The CDR3 is CASSPQGAWTSEQFF. The CDR3 DNA follows: TGTGCCAGCAGCCCCCAGGGGGCGTGGACAAGTGAGCAGTTCTTC.

The chain uses TRBV15 and TRBJ2-5; 7 bases are shared with TRBD2. V dropped 8 bases and J dropped 5; count of bases not matched to a gene: 5. The CDR3 sequence is 12 residues long. Germline CDR1 and CDR2: LNHNV and YYDKDF (reference sequence). For the CDR3, the DNA is TGTGCCACCGCAGCGGGGATGGAGACCCAGTACTTC. Its translation: CATAAGMETQYF.

This clone was detected once. J is TRBJ2-7 and V is TRBV7-6; no definite D call. Germline V gene lookup returns CDR1 SGHVS and CDR2 FNYEAQ. Trimming cost V 2 bases and J 3 bases, with 11 bases left between them. The CDR3 covers 14 residues. The CDR3, as DNA: TGTGCCAGCAGCTTAAGGAGCACTAACTACGAGCAGTACTTC. Its protein is CASSLRSTNYEQYF.

The genes are TRBV18 and TRBJ1-3; weak D call: TRBD1 (6 bases). With 5 bases removed from V and 0 bases from J, the gap between germline ends came to 11 bases. This CDR3 has 15 residues. The germline V gene has CDR1 KGHSH and CDR2 LQKENI. DNA of the CDR3: TGTGCCAGCTCAACTGGACAGAGCTCTGGAAACACCATATATTTT. This gives the protein CASSTGQSSGNTIYF. Complete variable domain (other parts from reference TRBV18 and TRBJ1-3): NAGVMQNPRHLVRRRGQEARLRCSPMKGHSHVYWYRQLPEEGLKFMVYLQKENIIDESGMPKERFSAEFPKEGPSILRIQQVVRGDSAAYFCASSTGQSSGNTIYFGEGSWLTVV.

In this sample, this clone turned up once. Other nucleotide sequences in the sample specify the same CDR3. The V and J genes are TRBV5-4 and TRBJ2-4; tentatively, D is TRBD1 (5 bases). Germline V CDR1 and CDR2: SGHNT, YYREEE (reference sequence). V lost 2 bases, J lost 0 bases, and 9 bases lay in between. CDR3 size: 15 residues. The CDR3 coding sequence is TGTGCCAGCAGCTTTGGGGCGCTAGCCAAAAACATTCAGTACTTC. Translating gives CASSFGALAKNIQYF. Based on the CDR3 plus reference TRBV5-4 and TRBJ2-4, the full variable domain is ETGVTQSPTHLIKTRGQQVTLRCSSQSGHNTVSWYQQALGQGPQFIFQYYREEENGRGNFPPRFSGLQFPNYSSELNVNALELDDSALYLCASSFGALAKNIQYFGAGTRLSVL.